This T cell receptor beta chain stems from a study of OX40 agonist ivuxolimab in advanced cancers. At the level of the study: Three patients, one with hepatocellular carcinoma and two with cutaneous melanoma, responded partially.

The CDR3 runs 13 residues. Trimming stripped 1 base from V and 3 bases from J, with 10 bases between. Germline values: CDR1 GTSNPN, CDR2 SVGIG (reference sequence). The protocol was immunoSEQ multiplex PCR, while the TCRdb copy is restricted to in-frame clones and leaves out a portion. The table has about 84,000 clones, roughly 89% seen once. The receptor's source is an adult with an advanced solid tumor such as melanoma, head and neck, liver or kidney cancer. The chain recombines TRBV30 with TRBJ2-7; D call uncertain. The starting material was CD4+ or CD8+ T cells sorted from blood, obtained in a trial of the OX40 agonist ivuxolimab. The CDR3 coding sequence is TGTGCCTGGAGTGGCCCCCCCAGCTACGAGCAGTACTTC. Translating it yields CAWSGPPSYEQYF.